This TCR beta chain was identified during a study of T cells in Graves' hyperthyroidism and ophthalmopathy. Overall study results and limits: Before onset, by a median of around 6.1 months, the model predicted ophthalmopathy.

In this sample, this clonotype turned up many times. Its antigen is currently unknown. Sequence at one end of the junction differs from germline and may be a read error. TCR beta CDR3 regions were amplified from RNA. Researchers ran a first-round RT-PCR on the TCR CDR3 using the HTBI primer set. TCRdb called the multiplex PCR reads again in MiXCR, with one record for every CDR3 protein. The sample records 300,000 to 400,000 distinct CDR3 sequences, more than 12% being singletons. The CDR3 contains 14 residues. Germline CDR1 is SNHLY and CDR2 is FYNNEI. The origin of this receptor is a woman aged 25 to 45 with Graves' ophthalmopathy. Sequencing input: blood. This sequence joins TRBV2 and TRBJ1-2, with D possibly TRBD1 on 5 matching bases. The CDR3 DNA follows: TGTGCCAGCAGTGATGGAGGAAGGGGCTATGGCTATACCTTC. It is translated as CASSDGGRGYGYTF.